This T cell receptor beta chain was profiled in a study of cytomegalovirus exposure and HLA in healthy donors. Study-wide context: Tens of millions of unique TCRs, all from HLA-typed donors, were included in an early release of the data.

Trimming left V 8 bases short and J 0 bases short, with 17 bases between. Germline values: CDR1 SNHLY, CDR2 FYNNEI. CDR3 length equals 16 residues. Among the donors, all were healthy bone marrow donors. A multiplex PCR was run with 60 Vbeta primers and 13 Jbeta primers. TCRdb keeps only in-frame clones here, not all; method: immunoSEQ multiplex PCR. The sample has 150,000 to 200,000 clones; roughly four fifths are singletons. This TCR was sampled from a woman aged 18-29 years in good health and CMV-seropositive. Source material: PBMCs. The chain couples TRBV2 to TRBJ2-1; D is possibly TRBD2 (5 bases). The CDR3 nucleotides read TGTGCCAGCGAGCCGGGGAAGTGGGACTCCTACAATGAGCAGTTCTTC. It is translated as CASEPGKWDSYNEQFF.